Presented here are 4 T cell receptor beta chains from one specimen sequenced in a study of response to subunit inactivated influenza vaccine. TCRdb fed the RT-PCR reads into MiXCR, producing one record per CDR3 protein. Seen here are 500,000 or so distinct CDR3 sequences, over 9.5% observed once, and the top ten hold 9.5% to 15%. This specimen consisted of PBMCs from blood, obtained 40 to 50 days after vaccination. The origin of the receptors is a man between 50 and 59 years old who received an inactivated influenza vaccine.

The V and J genes are TRBV29-1 and TRBJ2-1; 9 bases agree with TRBD1. Germline CDR1 and CDR2: SQVTM and ANQGSEA. This CDR3 has 12 amino acids. V shed 7 bases, J shed 7 bases, and the junction held 5 bases outside the gene matches. The CDR3 coding sequence is TGCAGCGGGGACAGGGAGGTTAATGAGCAGTTCTTC. It translates to CSGDREVNEQFF.

This clonotype was picked up a small number of times. The rearrangement links TRBV12-3 or TRBV12-4 to TRBJ2-3, with D tentatively TRBD2 (6 bases). The CDR3 runs to 15 residues. V lost 3 bases, J lost 3 bases, and 13 bases lay in between. The CDR3: CASSFGNRGTDTQYF. In nucleotides, the CDR3 is TGTGCCAGCAGTTTCGGGAATCGGGGGACAGATACGCAGTATTTT.

V gene TRBV20-1 combines with J gene TRBJ2-1; 8 bases agree with TRBD2. J lost 7 bases, V lost 2 bases, and 7 bases had no gene match. From germline, CDR1 is DFQATT and CDR2 SNEGSKA (reference sequence). CDR3 size: 14 residues. CDR3 nucleotides: TGCAGTGCTAGACCCGGACTAGCCAAGAATGAGCAGTTCTTC. This gives the protein CSARPGLAKNEQFF.

This clonotype was picked up a small number of times. This sequence joins TRBV6-1 and TRBJ2-6; TRBD1 agrees at 7 bases. This CDR3 has 14 residues. Unmatched junction bases numbered 7, after V lost 6 bases and J lost 8 bases. Germline assignment: CDR1 MNHNS and CDR2 SASEGT. CDR3 DNA: TGTGCCAGCAGCTCCGGGACAGCGCCCAACGTCCTGACTTTC. Residues: CASSSGTAPNVLTF.